Described below is a single T cell receptor beta chain sequence and its context. Its antigen is unknown. Assay used: immunoSEQ multiplex PCR; TCRdb lists only in-frame clones, some missing. The sample lists about 73,000 clones, about 94% occurring once. The CDR3 spans 14 residues. Germline V gene lookup returns CDR1 SGHRS and CDR2 YFSETQ. With 4 bases removed from V and 2 bases from J, the gap between germline ends came to 12 bases. The data originate from a study of cytomegalovirus exposure and HLA in healthy donors. Study-level background: Both the 120 or so validation repertoires and the 666 first-cohort repertoires used the same platform, as reported by a later analysis. General study points: Altogether, about 160 TCR beta chains were recorded as cytomegalovirus-associated. The dataset shows that most TCR sequences were rare, while some public TCRs occurred in many donors.

The clonotype originates from a woman under 30 in good health and CMV-seronegative. The sample was PBMCs. The rearrangement links TRBV5-1 to TRBJ1-2; tentatively, D is TRBD1 (6 bases). As DNA, the CDR3 is TGCGCCAGCAGCCTAACGACAGGAAACTATGGCTACACCTTC. Amino acid sequence: CASSLTTGNYGYTF.